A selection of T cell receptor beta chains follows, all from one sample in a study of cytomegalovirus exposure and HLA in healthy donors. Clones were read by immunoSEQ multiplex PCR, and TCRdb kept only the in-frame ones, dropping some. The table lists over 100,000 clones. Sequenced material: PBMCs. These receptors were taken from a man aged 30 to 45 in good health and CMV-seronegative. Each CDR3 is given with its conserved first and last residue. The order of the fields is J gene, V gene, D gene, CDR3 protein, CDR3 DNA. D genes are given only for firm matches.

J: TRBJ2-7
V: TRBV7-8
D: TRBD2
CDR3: CASSLPWTRLSYEQYF
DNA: TGTGCCAGCAGCTTACCTTGGACTAGACTCTCCTACGAGCAGTACTTC

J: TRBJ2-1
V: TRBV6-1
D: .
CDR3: CASSETGTKDEQFF
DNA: TGTGCCAGCAGTGAAACAGGGACGAAAGATGAGCAGTTCTTC

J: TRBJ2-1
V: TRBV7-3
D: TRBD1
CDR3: CASSYRDRTNEQFF
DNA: TGTGCCAGCAGCTACCGGGACAGGACTAATGAGCAGTTCTTC

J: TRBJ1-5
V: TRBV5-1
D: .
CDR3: CASRRLAEDNQPQHF
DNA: TGCGCCAGCAGACGCCTGGCAGAAGACAATCAGCCCCAGCATTTT

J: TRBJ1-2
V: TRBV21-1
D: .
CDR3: CASSKGTGTGNGYTF
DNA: TGTGCCAGCAGCAAGGGGACCGGGACAGGGAATGGCTACACCTTC

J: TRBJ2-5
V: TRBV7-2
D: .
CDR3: CASSFFQETQYF
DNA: TGTGCCAGCAGCTTCTTTCAAGAGACCCAGTACTTC

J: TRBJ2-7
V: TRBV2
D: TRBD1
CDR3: CASSEGTGGGFHEQYF
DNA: TGTGCCAGCAGTGAAGGGACAGGGGGCGGCTTCCACGAGCAGTACTTC

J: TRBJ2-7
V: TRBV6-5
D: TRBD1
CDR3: CASSWDSGIVEQYF
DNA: TGTGCCAGCAGTTGGGACAGTGGAATCGTAGAGCAGTACTTC

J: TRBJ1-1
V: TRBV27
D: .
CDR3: CASSWGHLNTEAFF
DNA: TGTGCCAGCAGTTGGGGACACCTGAACACTGAAGCTTTCTTT

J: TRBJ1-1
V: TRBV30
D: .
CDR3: CAWSPCAGAEAFF
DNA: TGTGCCTGGAGCCCGTGCGCCGGGGCTGAAGCTTTCTTT

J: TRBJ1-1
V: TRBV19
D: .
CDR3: CASSITSEAFF
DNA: TGTGCCAGTAGTATAACCAGTGAAGCTTTCTTT

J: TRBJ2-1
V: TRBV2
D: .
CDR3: CASRKTGNEQFF
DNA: TGTGCCAGCAGGAAAACAGGCAATGAGCAGTTCTTC

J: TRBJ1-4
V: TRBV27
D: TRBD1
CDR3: CASSYHRGWVEKLFF
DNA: TGTGCCAGCAGTTACCACAGGGGGTGGGTTGAAAAACTGTTTTTT

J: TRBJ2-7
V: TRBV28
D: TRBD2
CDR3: CASSLTSGGLYEQYF
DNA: TGTGCCAGCAGTTTAACTAGCGGGGGGTTGTACGAGCAGTACTTC

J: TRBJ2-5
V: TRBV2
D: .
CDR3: CASNLSGRQETQYF
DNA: TGTGCCAGCAACCTCTCCGGCAGGCAAGAGACCCAGTACTTC

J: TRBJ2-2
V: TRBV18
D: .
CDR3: CASSPDSSNTGELFF
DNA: TGTGCCAGCTCACCCGACAGTTCGAACACCGGGGAGCTGTTTTTT

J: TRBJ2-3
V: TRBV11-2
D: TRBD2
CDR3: CASSLAVSGLPEADTQYF
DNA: TGTGCCAGCAGCTTAGCAGTTAGCGGGCTTCCGGAGGCAGATACGCAGTATTTT

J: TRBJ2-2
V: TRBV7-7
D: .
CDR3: CASRRGNTGELFF
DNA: TGTGCCAGCAGACGCGGTAACACCGGGGAGCTGTTTTTT

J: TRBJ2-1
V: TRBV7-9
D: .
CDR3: CASSLYEQFF
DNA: TGTGCCAGCTCCCTATATGAGCAGTTCTTC

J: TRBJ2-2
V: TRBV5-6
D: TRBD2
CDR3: CASSFGGGGANGELFF
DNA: TGTGCCAGCAGCTTCGGTGGCGGGGGGGCCAACGGGGAGCTGTTTTTT

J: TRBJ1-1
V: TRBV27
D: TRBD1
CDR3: CASSLTPTGGITEAFF
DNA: TGTGCCAGCAGTCTAACCCCGACAGGGGGAATCACTGAAGCTTTCTTT

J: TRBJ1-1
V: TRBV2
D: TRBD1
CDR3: CASGDRTGGDTEAFF
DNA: TGTGCCAGCGGAGACCGGACAGGGGGGGACACTGAAGCTTTCTTT

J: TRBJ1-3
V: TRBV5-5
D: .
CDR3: CASSRGPGPSGNTIYF
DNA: TGTGCCAGCAGCCGAGGGCCTGGACCCTCTGGAAACACCATATATTTT

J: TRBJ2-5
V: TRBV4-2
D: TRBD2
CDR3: CASSQDGTSGGGQETQYF
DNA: TGTGCCAGCAGCCAAGACGGGACTAGCGGGGGGGGGCAAGAGACCCAGTACTTC

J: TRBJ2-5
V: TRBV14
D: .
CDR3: CASSPGHVGGETQYF
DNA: TGTGCCAGCAGCCCAGGTCATGTCGGAGGGGAGACCCAGTACTTC

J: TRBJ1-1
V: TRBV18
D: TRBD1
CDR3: CASSELGQGAEAFF
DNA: TGTGCCAGCTCTGAATTGGGACAGGGGGCTGAAGCTTTCTTT

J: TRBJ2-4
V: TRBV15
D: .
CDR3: CATSRESTQAKNIQYF
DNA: TGTGCCACCAGCAGAGAGAGCACTCAAGCCAAAAACATTCAGTACTTC

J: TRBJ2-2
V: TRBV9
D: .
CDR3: CASSVGLVWDTGELFF
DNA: TGTGCCAGCAGCGTAGGGCTAGTCTGGGACACCGGGGAGCTGTTTTTT

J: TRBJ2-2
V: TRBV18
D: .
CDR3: CASSPGRLTTGELFF
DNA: TGTGCCAGCTCACCGGGCCGTCTGACCACCGGGGAGCTGTTTTTT

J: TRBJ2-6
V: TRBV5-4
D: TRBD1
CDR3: CASSGQGAMANVLTF
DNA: TGTGCCAGCAGCGGACAGGGAGCGATGGCCAACGTCCTGACTTTC

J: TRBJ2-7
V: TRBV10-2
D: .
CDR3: CASSHSYEQYF
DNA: TGCGCCAGCAGCCACTCCTACGAGCAGTACTTC

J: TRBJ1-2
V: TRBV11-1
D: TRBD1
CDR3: CASSPDRGPDYGYTF
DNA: TGTGCCAGCAGCCCGGACAGGGGGCCTGACTATGGCTACACCTTC

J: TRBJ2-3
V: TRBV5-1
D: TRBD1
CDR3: CASSWDRSPDTQYF
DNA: TGCGCCAGCAGCTGGGACAGGTCCCCAGATACGCAGTATTTT

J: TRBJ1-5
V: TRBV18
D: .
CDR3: CASSPNINGAGPQPQHF
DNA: TGTGCCAGCTCACCGAATATAAATGGTGCAGGGCCGCAGCCCCAGCATTTT

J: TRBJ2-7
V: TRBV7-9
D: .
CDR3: CASSSPRLEPYEQYF
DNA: TGTGCCAGCAGCTCCCCTAGACTAGAACCTTACGAGCAGTACTTC

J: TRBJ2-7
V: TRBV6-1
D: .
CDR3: CASSEAATYEQYF
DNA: TGTGCCAGCAGTGAAGCAGCTACCTACGAGCAGTACTTC

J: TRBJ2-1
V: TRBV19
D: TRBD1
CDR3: CASLGTATYNEQFF
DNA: TGTGCCAGTTTAGGGACAGCTACTTACAATGAGCAGTTCTTC